The rows below give T cell receptor beta chains drawn from one sample of a study of blood T cells in healthy people across ages. TCRdb fed the 5' RACE reads into MiXCR, producing one record per CDR3 protein. This table holds 600,000 to 1,000,000 distinct CDR3 sequences, over 45% found once. Input material: blood. The source of these receptors is a man aged 30-40 years in good health. The CDR3 runs from the conserved cysteine through the conserved F or W. A D gene is named only where the DNA matches it firmly. Size is stated for part of the rows, as once, few or many counts, or as a class when the clone is expanded.

>-|TRBV19|12|-|TRBJ2-1
TGTGCCAGTTGTAAAGGGGGAGGTGAGCAGTTCTTC
CASCKGGGEQFF
>-|TRBV2|12|TRBD2|TRBJ2-5
TGTGCCACCGACGGGGGGGGAGAGACCCAGTACTTC
CATDGGGETQYF
>-|TRBV2|13|TRBD1|TRBJ2-7
TGTGCCAGCAGTGCGGGACAGGCCAGCGAGCAGTACTTC
CASSAGQASEQYF
>-|TRBV10-3|15|-|TRBJ2-1
TGTGCCATCAGTGGGACTGGGGGGAGCCAAGAGACCCAGTTCTTC
CAISGTGGSQETQFF
>-|TRBV7-8|13|-|TRBJ1-1
TGTGCCAGCAGCCGGGCGGGTGGCACTGAAGCTTTCTTT
CASSRAGGTEAFF
>-|TRBV15|14|-|TRBJ2-7
TGTGCCACCAGCAGAGACCCTATAAGGGACGAGCAGTACTTC
CATSRDPIRDEQYF
>few|TRBV27|14|TRBD1|TRBJ2-5
TGTGCCAGCAGTCCACAGGGGGAGAGCGAGACCCAGTACTTC
CASSPQGESETQYF
>-|TRBV6-5|15|-|TRBJ2-2
TGTGCCAGCAGTTTTGGGACCGGAAACACCGGGGAGCTGTTTTTT
CASSFGTGNTGELFF
>-|TRBV7-9|14|-|TRBJ1-4
TGTGCCAGCAGCTTAAAGGGCGACACGGGAAAACTGTTTTTT
CASSLKGDTGKLFF
>-|TRBV12-3/TRBV12-4|15|TRBD1|TRBJ2-7
TGTGCCAGCAGCGACCGGGACAGGGGCCCCTACGAGCAGTACTTC
CASSDRDRGPYEQYF
>few|TRBV7-2|17|TRBD2|TRBJ2-1
TGTGCCAGCAGCCAAGCCCTAGCGGGAGGCCTCTACAATGAGCAGTTCTTC
CASSQALAGGLYNEQFF
>-|TRBV27|14|-|TRBJ2-1
TGTGCCAGCAGTTTTTCAGGGGTTTTGCGTGAGCAGTTCTTC
CASSFSGVLREQFF
>-|TRBV5-1|14|TRBD2|TRBJ2-1
TGCGCCAGCAGCTTGGGGACTAGCGGGAGGGAGCAGTTCTTC
CASSLGTSGREQFF
>few|TRBV29-1|10|-|TRBJ2-1
TGCAGCGTTTTATTGTATGAGCAGTTCTTC
CSVLLYEQFF
>-|TRBV21-1|15|-|TRBJ2-4
TGTGCCAGCAGCCGAAGTTGTGTAGCCAAAAACATTCAGTACTTC
CASSRSCVAKNIQYF
>-|TRBV7-3|14|-|TRBJ2-5
TGTGCCAGCAGCTTAGCAGCTACCCAAGAGACCCAGTACTTC
CASSLAATQETQYF
>-|TRBV27|12|TRBD1|TRBJ2-2
TGTGCCATCAGGACAGGGACCGGGGAGCTGTTTTTT
CAIRTGTGELFF
>-|TRBV27|17|TRBD1|TRBJ1-5
TGTGCCAGCAGTTCCAACCTTGGGACAGCCTTGAATCAGCCCCAGCATTTT
CASSSNLGTALNQPQHF
>many|TRBV7-9|11|-|TRBJ1-1
TGTGCCAGCAGCTTAGGTTCTGAAGCTTTCTTT
CASSLGSEAFF
>many|TRBV7-9|13|TRBD2|TRBJ2-3
TGTGCCGTCCGAGCGGGGAGCACAGATACGCAGTATTTT
CAVRAGSTDTQYF
>-|TRBV28|15|TRBD1|TRBJ2-1
TGTGCCAGCACTACGCTTGGGACAGGGGTCGATGAGCAGTTCTTC
CASTTLGTGVDEQFF
>-|TRBV7-9|18|-|TRBJ1-1
TGTGCCAGCAGCTCCACGATATTGGATCCTGCCAGGGACACTGAAGCTTTCTTT
CASSSTILDPARDTEAFF
>-|TRBV20-1|13|-|TRBJ2-3
TGCAGTGCCCCAGAGGGGGTCACAGATACGCAGTATTTT
CSAPEGVTDTQYF
>-|TRBV20-1|14|TRBD1|TRBJ2-5
TGCAGTGCTAGATGGACAGGGCAACAAGAGACCCAGTACTTC
CSARWTGQQETQYF
>-|TRBV5-1|15|-|TRBJ1-2
TGCGCCAGCAGCTTGGGAGGCCCCTCCTCATATGGCTACACCTTC
CASSLGGPSSYGYTF
>few|TRBV11-2|17|TRBD2|TRBJ2-1
TGTGCCAGCCTCGACCTAGCGGGTCCGTATTCCCCCAATGAGCAGTTCTTC
CASLDLAGPYSPNEQFF
>many|TRBV28|12|-|TRBJ1-2
TGTGCCAGCAGCGGCAGCTGGTATGGCTACACCTTC
CASSGSWYGYTF
>few|TRBV24-1|15|TRBD2|TRBJ2-5
TGTGCCACCAGTGTAGCCCAGGAGGCGGGAGTGACCCAGTACTTC
CATSVAQEAGVTQYF
>-|TRBV7-9|11|-|TRBJ2-7
TGTGCCAGCAGCTTACGACCCGAGCAGTACTTC
CASSLRPEQYF
>-|TRBV28|15|-|TRBJ1-2
TGTGCCAGCAGTTCCGGACGGTTAACTAACTATGGCTACACCTTC
CASSSGRLTNYGYTF
>-|TRBV28|17|TRBD1|TRBJ2-7
TGTGCCAGCTATGGAACGACCCGGGACAGGGCGCCCCACGAGCAGTACTTC
CASYGTTRDRAPHEQYF
>many|TRBV7-9|15|-|TRBJ2-1
TGTGCCAGCAGCCCCTTAGGTGGCCTTGTAAATGAGCAGTTCTTC
CASSPLGGLVNEQFF
>-|TRBV18|14|TRBD1|TRBJ1-1
TGTGCCAGCTCACCCAGCCCAGGGGGGACTGAAGCTTTCTTT
CASSPSPGGTEAFF
>-|TRBV12-3/TRBV12-4|18|-|TRBJ2-3
TGTGCCAGCAGTTTCAACGCCCCCGTCGACAGGCGGGACCATACGCAGTATTTT
CASSFNAPVDRRDHTQYF
>-|TRBV7-8|20|TRBD2|TRBJ2-7
TGTGCCAGCAGCTCCCCATCGAGAGGGACCGGGACTAGCGGCTCCTACGAGCAGTACTTC
CASSSPSRGTGTSGSYEQYF
>-|TRBV29-1|13|TRBD1|TRBJ2-3
TGCAGCGCAATGACAGGGGGCACAGATACGCAGTATTTT
CSAMTGGTDTQYF
>-|TRBV6-6|17|TRBD2|TRBJ2-7
TGTGCCAGCAGCATTCTGCGCGCGGGAGGGCGAGACTACGAGCAGTACTTC
CASSILRAGGRDYEQYF
>-|TRBV18|13|TRBD1|TRBJ2-7
TGTGCCAGCGCAGTGACAGGGGAGCCCGAGCAGTACTTC
CASAVTGEPEQYF
>few|TRBV20-1|13|TRBD1|TRBJ2-5
TGCAGTGGGAGGACAGGGGCGATAGAGACCCAGTACTTC
CSGRTGAIETQYF
>-|TRBV20-1|13|TRBD1|TRBJ1-6
TGCAGTGCCAAAAGTCAAGTTGACAGGGGACCCCACTTT
CSAKSQVDRGPHF
>-|TRBV7-2|14|-|TRBJ1-5
TGTGCCAGCAGCTTTGGACAGCTCAATCAGCCCCAGCATTTT
CASSFGQLNQPQHF
>once|TRBV29-1|11|-|TRBJ1-1
TGCAGCGGGGAGGCAGCCTGGGAAGCTTTCTTT
CSGEAAWEAFF
>-|TRBV5-6|17|TRBD1|TRBJ2-3
TGTGCCAGCAGCTTAAACTACCGGGACAGTTACACAGATACGCAGTATTTT
CASSLNYRDSYTDTQYF
>-|TRBV20-1|12|TRBD1|TRBJ1-2
TGCAGTGCGCCACAGGGGGGCTATGGCTACACCTTC
CSAPQGGYGYTF
>-|TRBV5-5|15|TRBD2|TRBJ2-7
TGTGCCAGCAACATAGTCCCGACTAGCGCGGACGAGCAGTACTTC
CASNIVPTSADEQYF
>-|TRBV7-8|17|TRBD1|TRBJ2-1
TGTGCCAGCAGCTTAAGTATACAGGGGGCTTTTTACAATGAGCAGTTCTTC
CASSLSIQGAFYNEQFF
>-|TRBV7-7|13|-|TRBJ2-3
TGTGCCAGCAGCTTAGAGGCGGGAGATACGCAGTATTTT
CASSLEAGDTQYF
>-|TRBV28|15|-|TRBJ2-1
TGTGCCAGCAGTTTATCCAGGACTACCCACAATGAGCAGTTCTTC
CASSLSRTTHNEQFF
>-|TRBV7-9|13|-|TRBJ1-1
TGTGCCAGCAGCCCGAAACTGAACACTGAAGCTTTCTTT
CASSPKLNTEAFF
>few|TRBV7-8|14|TRBD2|TRBJ2-7
TGTGCCAGCAGTCTCGGAGGTAGCGGGGTCGAGCAGTACTTC
CASSLGGSGVEQYF
>-|TRBV5-1|16|TRBD2|TRBJ2-1
TGCGCCAGCAGCTTAAAACGACTAGCGGGAGACAATGAGCAGTTCTTC
CASSLKRLAGDNEQFF
>-|TRBV7-2|15|-|TRBJ2-1
TGTGCCAGCAGCCCAGACCACAGTCCCTACAATGAGCAGTTCTTC
CASSPDHSPYNEQFF
>-|TRBV7-2|15|-|TRBJ2-7
TGTGCCAGCAGCCCCAGGTCCGGGGGTTACAATGAGCAGTACTTC
CASSPRSGGYNEQYF
>-|TRBV7-9|11|-|TRBJ1-1
TGTGCCAGCAGAAACGGGCGCGAAGCTTTCTTT
CASRNGREAFF
>-|TRBV7-2|15|TRBD2|TRBJ2-7
TGTGCCAGCAGCCTTTCGACTAGCGGACTCTACGAGCAGTACTTC
CASSLSTSGLYEQYF